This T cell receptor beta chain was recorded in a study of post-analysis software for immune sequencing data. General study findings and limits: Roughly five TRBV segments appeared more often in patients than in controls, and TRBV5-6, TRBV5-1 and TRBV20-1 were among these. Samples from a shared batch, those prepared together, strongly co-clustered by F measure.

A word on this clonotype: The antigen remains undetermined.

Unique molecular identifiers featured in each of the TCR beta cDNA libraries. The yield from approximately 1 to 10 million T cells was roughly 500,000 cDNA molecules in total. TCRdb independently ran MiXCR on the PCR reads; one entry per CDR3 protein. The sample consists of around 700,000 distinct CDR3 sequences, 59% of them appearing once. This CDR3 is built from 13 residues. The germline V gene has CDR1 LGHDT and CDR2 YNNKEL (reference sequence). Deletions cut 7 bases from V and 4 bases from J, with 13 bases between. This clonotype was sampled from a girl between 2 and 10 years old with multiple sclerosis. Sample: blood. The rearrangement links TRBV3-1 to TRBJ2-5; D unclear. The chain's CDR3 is CASTPRQSETQYF. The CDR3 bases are TGTGCCAGCACCCCAAGGCAGTCAGAGACCCAGTACTTC.